One and the same sample provided the 22 T cell receptor beta chains below, sequenced in a study of early T cells in non-severe SARS-CoV-2 infection. TCRdb called the 5' RACE reads again in MiXCR, with one record for every CDR3 protein. Counted here are 25,000 to 30,000 distinct CDR3 sequences, around 4.5% occurring once; the ten biggest clones make up over 5%. The sequenced sample was whole blood. The origin of the receptors is an adult who was a healthcare worker with PCR-confirmed SARS-CoV-2 infection or an uninfected control (not recorded which).

This clonotype was counted many times. The chain joins TRBV3-1 to TRBJ1-5; D is unclear. V gave up 4 bases and J gave up 4 bases, with 11 bases separating them. Germline CDR1 is LGHDT and CDR2 is YNNKEL (reference sequence). CDR3 length: 14 residues. CDR3 in amino acids: CASSRGSGNQPQHF. CDR3 nucleotides: TGTGCCAGCAGCCGAGGATCGGGGAATCAGCCCCAGCATTTT.

In its sample, this clonotype was seen many times. This chain links TRBV4-1 with TRBJ1-2; possibly TRBD1 for D (6 bases). Germline V gene lookup returns CDR1 MGHRA and CDR2 YSYEKL. V was trimmed by 0 bases and J by 3 bases, leaving 11 bases between them. CDR3 size: 15 residues. Here the CDR3 reads CASSQEKTGYYGYTF. In nucleotides, the CDR3 is TGCGCCAGCAGCCAAGAAAAGACAGGCTACTATGGCTACACCTTC.

This clonotype was detected ten times or more. The chain uses TRBV4-1 and TRBJ2-2; 7 bases line up with TRBD1. There are 13 residues in the CDR3. CDR1 and CDR2 from the germline V gene are MGHRA and YSYEKL. V lost 1 base and J lost 7; bases outside the gene matches: 0. CDR3 loop: CASSQGQGGELFF. In DNA, the CDR3 is TGCGCCAGCAGCCAAGGACAGGGCGGGGAGCTGTTTTTT.

This clonotype has ten or more counts. The chain has TRBV5-1 and TRBJ2-1, with 10 nucleotides matching TRBD2. V dropped 7 bases and J dropped 6; count of bases not matched to a gene: 7. CDR1 is SGHRS and CDR2 is YFSETQ in the germline V gene. The CDR3 is 14 residues long. The CDR3: CASHLAGATNEQFF. The DNA of the CDR3 is TGCGCCAGCCATCTAGCGGGGGCGACCAATGAGCAGTTCTTC.

This clonotype occurred many times. The rearrangement uses TRBV6-6 and TRBJ2-1; perhaps TRBD2 as D (5 bases). Trimming removed 7 bases from V and 6 bases from J, with 19 bases in between. The germline V gene encodes CDR1 MNHNY and CDR2 SVGAGI (reference sequence). This CDR3 region has 15 residues. In DNA form, the CDR3 reads TGTGCCAGCACCGCCCCGGACCGGGGAAGCAATGAGCAGTTCTTC. Residues: CASTAPDRGSNEQFF.

This clonotype was observed at least ten times. This chain uses TRBV30 with TRBJ1-1; 8 bases are a match to TRBD1. In germline, CDR1 is GTSNPN, CDR2 SVGIG (reference sequence). V lost 8 bases, J lost 4 bases, and 18 bases stayed unmatched. This CDR3 contains 16 residues. The CDR3 coding sequence is TGTGCCCGGTCTCTCTCGGGCAGGGGGCTGGGCACTGAAGCTTTCTTT. Amino acids: CARSLSGRGLGTEAFF.

This clonotype appeared many times. This chain connects TRBV28 to TRBJ1-5, with D uncertain. V dropped 1 base and J dropped 6 bases, with 4 bases sitting between them. This CDR3 is built from 12 residues. From germline, CDR1 is MDHEN and CDR2 SYDVKM. CDR3 region: CASSLLGQPQHF. CDR3 bases: TGTGCCAGCAGTTTATTAGGTCAGCCCCAGCATTTT. Full variable domain (missing parts from reference TRBV28 and TRBJ1-5): DVKVTQSSRYLVKRTGEKVFLECVQDMDHENMFWYRQDPGLGLRLIYFSYDVKMKEKGDIPEGYSVSREKKERFSLILESASTNQTSMYLCASSLLGQPQHFGDGTRLSIL.

This clonotype was seen many times. The rearrangement links TRBV29-1 to TRBJ1-2; 10 nucleotides line up with TRBD1. Trimming cost V 7 bases and J 7 bases; bases outside gene matches: 6. CDR1 is SQVTM, CDR2 ANQGSEA, per germline. The length of the CDR3 is 12 residues. The CDR3, as DNA: TGCAGCGCTCCGGGACAGGGGACTGGCTACACCTTC. Residues: CSAPGQGTGYTF.

This clonotype showed up just a few times. V and J are TRBV20-1 and TRBJ1-2; D not resolved. Trimming left V 5 bases short and J 8 bases short, with 21 bases between. This CDR3 has 14 amino acids. CDR1 and CDR2 from the germline V gene are DFQATT and SNEGSKA (reference sequence). The CDR3 sequence is CSAPASVGRGGYTF. The CDR3 DNA is TGCAGTGCTCCCGCCTCCGTAGGGCGCGGAGGCTACACCTTC.

This clonotype has ten or more counts. CDR3 amino acids: CASSLLSAITGELFF. Written as DNA, the CDR3 is TGTGCCAGCAGCTTACTCTCCGCGATTACCGGGGAGCTGTTTTTT. The chain uses TRBV7-3 and TRBJ2-2; D gene unclear. Germline CDR1 reads SGHTA; CDR2 reads FQGTGA. The CDR3 loop spans 15 amino acids. V lost 2 bases, J lost 5 bases, and 12 bases lay in between.

This clonotype was counted at least ten times. The rearrangement joins TRBV20-1 to TRBJ1-1, with D possibly being TRBD1 (6 bases). CDR1 is DFQATT, CDR2 SNEGSKA, per germline (reference sequence). Between the trimmed V and J ends, which lost 2 bases and 2 bases, there was a span of 9 bases. The CDR3 loop spans 13 amino acids. CDR3 bases: TGCAGTGCTAGATGGACAGCAAACACTGAAGCTTTCTTT. Translated, it gives CSARWTANTEAFF.

This clonotype has a count of ten or more. The chain recombines TRBV6-2 or TRBV6-3 with TRBJ2-3, with D possibly TRBD2 on 6 matching bases. V lost 5 bases and J lost 2, with 17 bases in between. The CDR3 extends over 16 amino acids. CDR1 is MNHEY and CDR2 is SVGEGT in the germline V gene. CDR3 region: CASSIPPGGPTDTQYF. The CDR3 bases are TGTGCCAGCAGTATTCCCCCCGGGGGACCCACAGATACGCAGTATTTT.

This clonotype was recorded many times. The chain has TRBV7-6 and TRBJ1-6, with 7 bases matching TRBD1. With V trimmed by 4 bases and J by 9 bases, 12 bases remained unmatched. CDR3 length: 16 residues. Germline CDR1 and CDR2: SGHVS and FNYEAQ. The chain's CDR3 is CASSSSGAGGGSPLHF. CDR3 sequence (DNA): TGTGCCAGCAGCTCAAGCGGGGCAGGGGGAGGTTCACCCCTCCACTTT.

Many counts were recorded for this clonotype. This sequence joins TRBV20-1 and TRBJ2-2; D is unresolved. CDR3 length equals 14 residues. Trimming took 4 bases from V and 0 from J, leaving 9 bases between them. Germline loops: CDR1 DFQATT, CDR2 SNEGSKA (reference sequence). Written as DNA, the CDR3 is TGCAGTGCTAACTCATTATCGAACACCGGGGAGCTGTTTTTT. Protein: CSANSLSNTGELFF.

This clonotype ranks as medium-sized. The chain combines TRBV7-9 with TRBJ1-2; perhaps TRBD1 as D (5 bases). V gave up 5 bases and J gave up 4 bases, with 14 bases separating them. CDR3 length: 14 amino acids. The V gene's germline CDR1 is SEHNR and CDR2 FQNEAQ (reference sequence). This chain's CDR3 is CASSQIGGGYGYTF. The CDR3 region has the DNA TGTGCCAGCAGCCAAATTGGGGGTGGCTATGGCTACACCTTC.

The gene calls are TRBV5-1 and TRBJ2-3; perhaps TRBD1 as D (5 bases). Per the germline V gene, CDR1 is SGHRS and CDR2 is YFSETQ. The germline V and J ends were trimmed by 3 bases and 4 bases, with 18 bases remaining between them. The CDR3 length is 16 residues. The CDR3 nucleotides are TGCGCCAGCAGCTCACCCCCCACAGGACATTCAGATACGCAGTATTTT. This translates into CASSSPPTGHSDTQYF.

This clonotype was detected ten times or more. The CDR3 loop is CASSPGTAYNEQFF. CDR3 bases: TGTGCCAGCAGCCCTGGGACAGCTTACAATGAGCAGTTCTTC. The chain couples TRBV7-2 to TRBJ2-1; 7 bases map to TRBD1. The CDR3 spans 14 residues. Germline values: CDR1 SGHTA, CDR2 FQGNSA. V was pared by 5 bases and J by 4 bases, with 5 bases of the junction left unmatched.

This clonotype was recorded many times. This chain joins TRBV2 and TRBJ2-3; D not resolved. Germline CDR1 and CDR2: SNHLY and FYNNEI. V lost 1 base and J lost 4, with 3 bases in between. CDR3 size: 12 residues. The CDR3 is CASSEDSDTQYF. The CDR3 DNA sequence: TGTGCCAGCAGTGAAGATTCAGATACGCAGTATTTT.

This clonotype was seen at least ten times. V is TRBV27 and J is TRBJ2-3; D remains unclear. Trimming removed 8 bases from V and 2 bases from J, with 20 bases in between. This CDR3 is built from 16 residues. In germline, CDR1 is MNHEY, CDR2 SMNVEV (reference sequence). The CDR3 sequence is CASGHPLGFDTDTQYF. The DNA of the CDR3 is TGTGCCAGCGGCCACCCGTTGGGGTTTGACACAGATACGCAGTATTTT.

Many counts were recorded for this clonotype. The chain uses TRBV12-3 or TRBV12-4 and TRBJ1-1, with 9 bases that match TRBD1. Germline trimming cut 1 base from V and 8 bases from J; bases unmatched to any gene: 11. This CDR3 region has 16 residues. The CDR3 spells CASSLGKGTGISEAFF. The CDR3 bases are TGTGCCAGCAGTTTAGGGAAAGGGACAGGGATTTCCGAAGCTTTCTTT.

This clonotype was observed a handful of times. The CDR3 region is CASSRQGATNYEQYF. The DNA for the CDR3 is TGTGCCAGCAGTAGACAGGGGGCGACGAACTACGAGCAGTACTTC. The chain uses TRBV6-6 and TRBJ2-7; 10 positions agree with TRBD1. Germline V gives CDR1 MNHNY, CDR2 SVGAGI (reference sequence). V trimming: 5 bases; J trimming: 3 bases; junction bases outside the gene matches: 7. CDR3 length: 15 amino acids.

The chain couples TRBV7-6 to TRBJ2-7; a possible D gene is TRBD1 (5 bases). The V gene's germline CDR1 is SGHVS and CDR2 FNYEAQ. Trimming removed 4 bases from V and 1 base from J, with 11 bases in between. This CDR3 region has 14 residues. CDR3 region: CASSSKGRSYEQYF. The CDR3, as DNA: TGTGCCAGCAGCTCCAAGGGGCGGTCCTACGAGCAGTACTTC.